Described below is a single TCR beta chain sequence and its context. What antigen it recognizes has not been identified. No quality values exist for individual bases; no much larger clone is one base distant. This specimen belongs to a study of response to subunit inactivated influenza vaccine (dated by TCRdb to about 2018). As for the study more broadly: To follow how T cells responded to a trivalent subunit inactivated influenza vaccine, the researchers relied on deep quantitative profiling of the T cell receptor repertoire.

Summary of the overall study and its limitations: According to the authors, only a limited number of new T cells may be recruited by each seasonal influenza vaccination.

CDR1 and CDR2 are drawn from the germline V gene: SGHTA, FQGNSA. The CDR3 covers 15 residues, taking in both the cysteine and the phenylalanine. Of the read, only the CDR3 DNA is kept; its 45 bases are in frame from base 1. V was cut back by 5 bases and J by 4 bases, leaving a gap of 14 bases between them. The method behind the library was RT-PCR. TCRdb names Illumina HiSeq 2500 as the instrument used. TCRdb handled the public reads itself, with Q25 trimming in fastp and clone calling in MiXCR, and kept productive beta chains. Each CDR3 protein gets just one entry, which takes the most common genes and DNA from the rows behind it. The sample table records around 570,000 distinct CDR3 sequences; around 11% of these occur just once. Clones ranked in the top ten supply 9.5% to 11% of the sample. This sample was also put to use in a study of T cells expressing NK-cell markers. The second study's paper adds: TCR beta cDNA libraries were prepared using 5'RACE template switching, which introduced a universal primer site and unique molecular identifiers. Three sorted T-cell subsets (CD3+CD56+NKG2C+, CD3+CD56+NKG2C- and CD3+CD56-NKG2C+) from under 10 donors had their TCR beta-chain repertoires profiled. Among the eight sequenced donors, seven were HCMV-seropositive and one was HCMV-seronegative. To restrict sorting to alphabetaTCR-expressing T cells, an anti-gammadeltaTCR antibody was added in several experiments. In about 6 donors, the dominant CD3+CD56+NKG2C+ clonotypes were found to rank among the top 10 CD8+ clonotypes and to make up roughly 1.0-7.0% of CD8+ T cells. Those dominant clonotypes were again the most abundant among CD3+CD56-NKG2C+ cells in a few donors, at roughly 25-60.1%. Whether the expanded NKG2C-expressing T cell clones were specific for HCMV antigens remained unclear. All eight donors whose samples were sequenced were randomly selected healthy volunteers, three of them men and five women. To determine HCMV serostatus, a commercial ELISA kit was used to detect HCMV-specific IgG in serum. Ficoll density gradient centrifugation was used to isolate peripheral blood mononuclear cells from blood. For over 5 donors, bulk peripheral blood T-cell repertoires were additionally sequenced from unsorted PBMC. Synthesis of cDNA was primed from the TCR beta constant segment and was followed by two consecutive PCR amplification steps. Illumina HiSeq 2000/2500, MiSeq or NextSeq was used to sequence libraries as 2 x 150 bp reads. MIGEC was used to demultiplex reads and group the reads by UMI, and MiTCR was used to assemble and quantify clonotypes. To remove erroneous sequences, TCR cDNA sequences were retained only when supported by two or more reads. Downstream repertoire analysis used the tcR package, and clonotypes were matched across fractions by CDR3 nucleotide sequence plus V segment. VDJmatch was used to annotate antigen specificity against VDJdb, with one amino acid substitution allowed in CDR3.

The chain links TRBV7-2 with TRBJ2-2, with a tentative D gene TRBD1 over 6 matching bases. The TCR was taken from a man in his forties or fifties who received an inactivated influenza vaccine. Donor details come from another sample of the same person, matched by shared clones. The starting material was PBMCs from blood, obtained on the day of vaccination. This receptor carries the CDR3 CASSRVGQITGELFF. The bases are TGTGCCAGCAGCAGGGTGGGACAAATCACCGGGGAGCTGTTTTTT.